The 3 T cell receptor beta chains in this list originate from one sample, sequenced in a study of blood T cell repertoires in COVID-19. Profiled with immunoSEQ multiplex PCR; TCRdb holds only in-frame clones, not every one. The sample contains about 150,000 clones, approximately 73% of which appear only once. The sequencing input was peripheral blood. These receptors were collected from an elderly woman with acute or convalescent COVID-19.

The table lists this clone with a few counts. The rearrangement uses TRBV6-1 and TRBJ1-3, with TRBD1 matching 9 bases. The trim removed 2 bases at V and 7 bases at J, leaving 6 bases unmatched. This CDR3 comprises 15 residues. CDR1 MNHNS and CDR2 SASEGT come from the germline V gene. The CDR3 DNA reads TGTGCCAGCAGTGAACGTGGGACAGGGTTCAACACCATATATTTT. Translation gives CASSERGTGFNTIYF.

V is TRBV10-1 and J is TRBJ1-5; D perhaps matches TRBD1 (5 bases). Germline V gives CDR1 WNHNN, CDR2 SYGVQD (reference sequence). This CDR3 region has 17 residues. V was trimmed by 2 bases and J by 7 bases, leaving 21 bases between them. Written as DNA, the CDR3 is TGCGCCAGCAGTGAGGTGCAGGGCTTTAGGAGCTGGCAGCCCCAGCATTTT. Its protein is CASSEVQGFRSWQPQHF.

This clone appeared a few times. The rearrangement joins TRBV4-1 to TRBJ1-2, with no clear D. The V gene lost 2 bases and the J gene lost 4 bases, with 8 bases spanning the gap. The CDR3 length is 13 residues. Germline assignment: CDR1 MGHRA and CDR2 YSYEKL. The CDR3 sequence: CASSQIPIYGYTF. The DNA for the CDR3 is TGCGCCAGCAGCCAAATCCCTATCTATGGCTACACCTTC.